These T cell receptor beta chains were read from a single sample in a study of cytomegalovirus exposure and HLA in healthy donors. The protocol was immunoSEQ multiplex PCR, while the TCRdb copy is restricted to in-frame clones and leaves out a portion. This sample has some 130,000 clones; around 80% occur once, and the top ten carry about 27%. The sequenced material came from PBMCs. The receptors were sampled from a man younger than 45 in good health and CMV-seropositive. Each CDR3 is given with its conserved first and last residue. The D gene is left open where the match is weak. The size of a clone is reported for some rows only, either as once, few or many, or as a class for expanded clones.

J gene: TRBJ2-1; V gene: TRBV11-3; clone size: -; D gene: -; CDR3 protein: CASGRRSNEQFF; CDR3 DNA: TGTGCCAGCGGGAGGAGAAGCAATGAGCAGTTCTTC
J gene: TRBJ2-7; V gene: TRBV7-2; clone size: -; D gene: -; CDR3 protein: CASSLGGKAAYEQYF; CDR3 DNA: TGTGCCAGCAGCTTAGGAGGCAAAGCCGCCTACGAGCAGTACTTC
J gene: TRBJ1-2; V gene: TRBV9; clone size: few; D gene: -; CDR3 protein: CASSHPRGKGYTF; CDR3 DNA: TGTGCCAGCAGCCATCCCCGGGGGAAAGGCTACACCTTC
J gene: TRBJ2-1; V gene: TRBV7-9; clone size: -; D gene: TRBD2; CDR3 protein: CASSLVAGGRVYNEQFF; CDR3 DNA: TGTGCCAGCAGCTTAGTGGCCGGCGGGAGGGTTTACAATGAGCAGTTCTTC
J gene: TRBJ1-2; V gene: TRBV6-5; clone size: -; D gene: -; CDR3 protein: CASSYQGGYGYTF; CDR3 DNA: TGTGCCAGCAGTTATCAGGGTGGATATGGCTACACCTTC
J gene: TRBJ1-5; V gene: TRBV10-2; clone size: -; D gene: -; CDR3 protein: CASSENSNQPQHF; CDR3 DNA: TGCGCCAGCAGTGAGAACAGTAATCAGCCCCAGCATTTT
J gene: TRBJ2-5; V gene: TRBV2; clone size: -; D gene: TRBD2; CDR3 protein: CASSPRLAGETQYF; CDR3 DNA: TGTGCCAGCAGTCCTAGACTAGCGGGGGAGACCCAGTACTTC
J gene: TRBJ1-1; V gene: TRBV10-3; clone size: -; D gene: TRBD1; CDR3 protein: CAIRRDRQYIEAFF; CDR3 DNA: TGTGCCATCAGGAGGGACAGGCAATACATTGAAGCTTTCTTT
J gene: TRBJ1-1; V gene: TRBV5-4; clone size: -; D gene: -; CDR3 protein: CASSLALNTEAFF; CDR3 DNA: TGTGCCAGCAGCCTGGCTCTAAACACTGAAGCTTTCTTT
J gene: TRBJ2-5; V gene: TRBV2; clone size: -; D gene: -; CDR3 protein: CASRRTGGETQYF; CDR3 DNA: TGTGCCAGCAGAAGGACCGGCGGGGAGACCCAGTACTTC
J gene: TRBJ1-1; V gene: TRBV18; clone size: -; D gene: TRBD1; CDR3 protein: CASSSNTGGGTEAFF; CDR3 DNA: TGTGCCAGCTCATCCAACACAGGGGGAGGCACTGAAGCTTTCTTT
J gene: TRBJ1-1; V gene: TRBV2; clone size: -; D gene: -; CDR3 protein: CASSEEEEDSNTEAFF; CDR3 DNA: TGTGCCAGCAGTGAAGAGGAGGAGGACTCGAACACTGAAGCTTTCTTT
J gene: TRBJ1-6; V gene: TRBV4-3; clone size: -; D gene: -; CDR3 protein: CASSQDLSGSSYNSPLHF; CDR3 DNA: TGCGCCAGCAGCCAAGATCTGTCAGGAAGCTCCTATAATTCACCCCTCCACTTT
J gene: TRBJ1-5; V gene: TRBV4-1; clone size: -; D gene: TRBD1; CDR3 protein: CASGTAYSNQPQHF; CDR3 DNA: TGCGCCAGTGGGACAGCTTATAGCAATCAGCCCCAGCATTTT
J gene: TRBJ2-7; V gene: TRBV27; clone size: -; D gene: -; CDR3 protein: CASSLEGQPLEQYF; CDR3 DNA: TGTGCCAGCAGTTTAGAAGGACAGCCCCTCGAGCAGTACTTC
J gene: TRBJ1-4; V gene: TRBV19; clone size: few; D gene: -; CDR3 protein: CASSIVWIQGGFNEKLFF; CDR3 DNA: TGTGCCAGTAGTATAGTCTGGATACAAGGGGGATTTAATGAAAAACTGTTTTTT
J gene: TRBJ2-1; V gene: TRBV27; clone size: -; D gene: TRBD1; CDR3 protein: CASHGQGATHSYNEQFF; CDR3 DNA: TGTGCCAGCCACGGACAGGGGGCGACTCACTCCTACAATGAGCAGTTCTTC
J gene: TRBJ2-2; V gene: TRBV10-1; clone size: few; D gene: -; CDR3 protein: CASSKDFPGELFF; CDR3 DNA: TGCGCCAGCAGTAAGGACTTCCCCGGGGAGCTGTTTTTT
J gene: TRBJ1-2; V gene: TRBV2; clone size: -; D gene: -; CDR3 protein: CASNIGGGYYGYTF; CDR3 DNA: TGTGCCAGCAACATTGGGGGGGGCTACTATGGCTACACCTTC
J gene: TRBJ1-5; V gene: TRBV19; clone size: -; D gene: -; CDR3 protein: CASSIGGAASQPQHF; CDR3 DNA: TGTGCCAGTAGTATCGGGGGGGCTGCATCTCAGCCCCAGCATTTT
J gene: TRBJ2-3; V gene: TRBV5-4; clone size: -; D gene: TRBD2; CDR3 protein: CASSITSGAVAGSQYF; CDR3 DNA: TGTGCCAGCAGCATTACTAGCGGGGCGGTTGCCGGATCGCAGTATTTT
J gene: TRBJ1-2; V gene: TRBV7-2; clone size: once; D gene: -; CDR3 protein: CASSLWGAGAAETGYTF; CDR3 DNA: TGTGCCAGCAGCTTATGGGGGGCGGGGGCAGCGGAAACTGGCTACACCTTC
J gene: TRBJ2-1; V gene: TRBV10-1; clone size: once; D gene: -; CDR3 protein: CASSERSTGVSHNEQFF; CDR3 DNA: TGCGCCAGCAGTGAACGGTCAACGGGGGTGTCCCACAATGAGCAGTTCTTC
J gene: TRBJ1-1; V gene: TRBV5-5; clone size: -; D gene: -; CDR3 protein: CASSLSAGWDTEAFF; CDR3 DNA: TGTGCCAGCAGCTTGTCGGCAGGGTGGGACACTGAAGCTTTCTTT
J gene: TRBJ2-2; V gene: TRBV15; clone size: -; D gene: TRBD2; CDR3 protein: CATSRVQGGTGELFF; CDR3 DNA: TGTGCCACCAGCAGGGTTCAGGGAGGGACCGGGGAGCTGTTTTTT
J gene: TRBJ2-7; V gene: TRBV6-1; clone size: once; D gene: -; CDR3 protein: CATGGAFYEQYF; CDR3 DNA: TGTGCCACCGGGGGAGCATTTTACGAGCAGTACTTC
J gene: TRBJ1-4; V gene: TRBV4-3; clone size: -; D gene: -; CDR3 protein: CASSQDLREANEKLFF; CDR3 DNA: TGCGCCAGCAGCCAAGATCTACGGGAGGCTAATGAAAAACTGTTTTTT
J gene: TRBJ2-5; V gene: TRBV25-1; clone size: -; D gene: TRBD1; CDR3 protein: CASSDPGQVQETQYF; CDR3 DNA: TGTGCCAGCAGTGATCCTGGACAGGTCCAAGAGACCCAGTACTTC
J gene: TRBJ1-1; V gene: TRBV19; clone size: -; D gene: -; CDR3 protein: CASSGGGRVGTEAFF; CDR3 DNA: TGTGCCAGTAGTGGGGGCGGCAGGGTTGGCACTGAAGCTTTCTTT
J gene: TRBJ1-6; V gene: TRBV6-5; clone size: -; D gene: -; CDR3 protein: CASSGGHQLTSPLHF; CDR3 DNA: TGTGCCAGCAGTGGGGGACACCAATTAACTTCACCCCTCCACTTT
J gene: TRBJ2-1; V gene: TRBV5-4; clone size: -; D gene: TRBD2; CDR3 protein: CASSLSSGGSNEQFF; CDR3 DNA: TGTGCCAGCAGCTTGAGTAGCGGGGGTAGCAATGAGCAGTTCTTC
J gene: TRBJ2-5; V gene: TRBV7-8; clone size: -; D gene: TRBD2; CDR3 protein: CASSRRTSQETQYF; CDR3 DNA: TGTGCCAGCAGCAGGCGGACTAGTCAAGAGACCCAGTACTTC
J gene: TRBJ1-2; V gene: TRBV6-6; clone size: -; D gene: TRBD1; CDR3 protein: CASSYSGQGNGYTF; CDR3 DNA: TGTGCCAGCAGTTACTCGGGACAGGGGAATGGCTACACCTTC
J gene: TRBJ1-1; V gene: TRBV10-3; clone size: once; D gene: -; CDR3 protein: CAISPLNTEAFF; CDR3 DNA: TGTGCCATCAGTCCTCTGAACACTGAAGCTTTCTTT
J gene: TRBJ2-7; V gene: TRBV6-5; clone size: -; D gene: -; CDR3 protein: CASSSSLPETRNEQYF; CDR3 DNA: TGTGCCAGCAGTTCCTCTCTCCCTGAGACAAGAAATGAGCAGTACTTC
J gene: TRBJ2-1; V gene: TRBV5-1; clone size: -; D gene: TRBD1; CDR3 protein: CASSATGGSSYNEQFF; CDR3 DNA: TGCGCCAGCAGCGCCACAGGGGGCAGCTCCTACAATGAGCAGTTCTTC
J gene: TRBJ2-7; V gene: TRBV5-4; clone size: -; D gene: TRBD1; CDR3 protein: CASSRQPGQGGGEQYF; CDR3 DNA: TGTGCCAGCAGCCGTCAACCGGGACAGGGAGGAGGAGAGCAGTACTTC
J gene: TRBJ1-2; V gene: TRBV7-9; clone size: few; D gene: -; CDR3 protein: CASSLVGGADPGYTF; CDR3 DNA: TGTGCCAGCAGCTTAGTTGGGGGGGCAGATCCTGGCTACACCTTC
J gene: TRBJ1-2; V gene: TRBV27; clone size: -; D gene: TRBD1; CDR3 protein: CASSLQGARSYGYTF; CDR3 DNA: TGTGCCAGCAGTCTACAGGGGGCGCGGAGCTATGGCTACACCTTC
J gene: TRBJ1-3; V gene: TRBV5-1; clone size: -; D gene: TRBD1; CDR3 protein: CASSLGGTGTGNTIYF; CDR3 DNA: TGCGCCAGCAGCTTGGGAGGGACAGGTACTGGAAACACCATATATTTT
J gene: TRBJ2-7; V gene: TRBV19; clone size: -; D gene: TRBD1; CDR3 protein: CASSMEQGATYEQYF; CDR3 DNA: TGTGCCAGTAGTATGGAACAGGGGGCAACCTACGAGCAGTACTTC
J gene: TRBJ1-2; V gene: TRBV7-2; clone size: -; D gene: -; CDR3 protein: CASSQAWSGSYGYTF; CDR3 DNA: TGTGCCAGCAGCCAGGCCTGGTCAGGCTCCTATGGCTACACCTTC
J gene: TRBJ2-1; V gene: TRBV5-3; clone size: -; D gene: TRBD2; CDR3 protein: CARSIRTSGDNEQFF; CDR3 DNA: TGTGCCAGAAGCATCCGGACTAGCGGAGACAATGAGCAGTTCTTC
J gene: TRBJ2-1; V gene: TRBV9; clone size: -; D gene: TRBD2; CDR3 protein: CASRRGLSGGGPHEQFF; CDR3 DNA: TGTGCCAGTCGGAGGGGACTTAGCGGGGGGGGACCCCATGAGCAGTTCTTC
J gene: TRBJ2-2; V gene: TRBV6-1; clone size: -; D gene: TRBD1; CDR3 protein: CASSWTGPGTGELFF; CDR3 DNA: TGTGCCAGCAGTTGGACAGGACCAGGAACCGGGGAGCTGTTTTTT
J gene: TRBJ2-5; V gene: TRBV4-1; clone size: -; D gene: TRBD1; CDR3 protein: CASSQVPQGETQYF; CDR3 DNA: TGCGCCAGCAGCCAAGTTCCACAGGGGGAGACCCAGTACTTC
J gene: TRBJ1-5; V gene: TRBV7-2; clone size: -; D gene: TRBD1; CDR3 protein: CASSLTGVQPQHF; CDR3 DNA: TGTGCCAGCAGCTTGACAGGGGTTCAGCCCCAGCATTTT